This entry lists 24 T cell receptor beta chains sequenced from one sample in a study of T cells in Graves' hyperthyroidism and ophthalmopathy. Amplification yielded TCR beta CDR3 regions, with RNA transcripts as the source. The study used the HTBI primer set for a first-round RT-PCR of the TCR CDR3. Each CDR3 protein gets one entry after TCRdb re-called the multiplex PCR reads with MiXCR. Found here are around 350,000 distinct CDR3 sequences, approximately 15% of them singletons; the top ten hold roughly 21%. Sequenced: blood. These receptors all come from a woman in her thirties with Graves' ophthalmopathy.

The chain combines TRBV7-9 with TRBJ2-1; 10 bases line up with TRBD2. The V gene's germline CDR1 is SEHNR and CDR2 FQNEAQ (reference sequence). Trimming cost V 5 bases and J 2 bases; bases outside gene matches: 6. The CDR3 has 16 residues. The CDR3 bases are TGTGCCAGCAGCCGACCTAGCGGGGGAACCTACAATGAGCAGTTCTTC. This sequence encodes CASSRPSGGTYNEQFF.

This clonotype occurred many times. V gene TRBV27 combines with J gene TRBJ2-7; the match to TRBD2 covers 9 bases. This CDR3 contains 15 residues. V lost 9 bases and J lost 0; bases outside the gene matches: 9. Germline V gene data show CDR1 as MNHEY and CDR2 as SMNVEV (reference sequence). The CDR3 coding sequence is TGTGCCAGTAGACCCTTTAGCGGGGGCTCCTACGAGCAGTACTTC. Translated: CASRPFSGGSYEQYF.

This clonotype was detected ten times or more. The J gene is TRBJ2-3, the V gene TRBV7-6; D is undetermined. V dropped 6 bases and J dropped 0 bases, with 10 bases sitting between them. This CDR3 is 14 amino acids long. Per germline, CDR1 SGHVS and CDR2 FNYEAQ. The CDR3 region has the DNA TGTGCCAGCAGATCCGGTGCTAGCACAGATACGCAGTATTTT. This sequence encodes CASRSGASTDTQYF.

The chain links TRBV5-4 to TRBJ1-1; tentatively, D is TRBD1 (5 bases). Trimming took 4 bases from V and 7 from J, leaving 23 bases between them. Germline loops: CDR1 SGHNT, CDR2 YYREEE (reference sequence). This CDR3 has 16 residues. The CDR3 sequence is CASSGTGTTLTGEAFF. The CDR3 DNA follows: TGTGCCAGCAGCGGAACCGGGACTACCCTAACGGGTGAAGCTTTCTTT.

Note on this clonotype: A read error may be the cause here, since a much bigger clone is one base away. V and J are TRBV10-3 and TRBJ2-7; no clear D. Germline V CDR1 and CDR2: ENHRY, SYGVKD. This CDR3 contains 17 residues. Trimming stripped 1 base from V and 7 bases from J, with 23 bases between. The CDR3 bases are TGTGCCATCAGTGAGTACCCCACCAGTGGGCCCTACAATGAGCAGTACTTC. Translating gives CAISEYPTSGPYNEQYF.

Many counts were recorded for this clonotype. The junction departs from germline at one end; a sequencing error may be responsible. The chain carries TRBV5-1 and TRBJ2-5, with D possibly being TRBD2 (6 bases). Germline CDR1 and CDR2: SGHRS and YFSETQ. The CDR3 is made up of 12 amino acids. CDR3 DNA sequence: TGTGCCAGCAGTCCGGGGGAAGAGACCCAGTACTTC. Translation: CASSPGEETQYF.

This clonotype was seen ten or more times. The genes are TRBV11-2 and TRBJ1-1, with 8 bases aligning to TRBD1. CDR3 length: 13 residues. The germline CDR1 and CDR2 sequences are SGHAT and FQNNGV. The J segment lost 8 bases and the V segment lost 2 bases, leaving 4 bases of the junction unmatched. The CDR3 nucleotides are TGTGCCAGCAGCTTAAACCGGGACAGGGAAGCTTTCTTT. Its translation is CASSLNRDREAFF.

This clonotype turned up a few times. The rearrangement joins TRBV19 to TRBJ2-5, with TRBD1 matching over 7 bases. The junction had 7 bases not matched to a gene; V was cut back by 5 bases and J by 1 base. CDR3 length: 15 residues. Germline V gene data show CDR1 as LNHDA and CDR2 as SQIVND (reference sequence). CDR3 nucleotide sequence: TGTGCCAGTAGTCCCGCATGGACAGGCCAAGAGACCCAGTACTTC. Amino acid sequence: CASSPAWTGQETQYF. The full variable domain, its missing parts supplied by reference TRBV19 and TRBJ2-5, is DGGITQSPKYLFRKEGQNVTLSCEQNLNHDAMYWYRQDPGQGLRLIYYSQIVNDFQKGDIAEGYSVSREKKESFPLTVTSAQKNPTAFYLCASSPAWTGQETQYFGPGTRLLVL.

In its sample, this clonotype was seen a few times. This chain uses TRBV10-3 with TRBJ2-1; 9 positions agree with TRBD1. From germline, CDR1 is ENHRY and CDR2 SYGVKD. V shed 5 bases, J shed 5 bases, and the junction held 4 bases outside the gene matches. This CDR3 has 14 residues. CDR3 bases: TGTGCCATCAGTACGGGACAGGGAAACAATGAGCAGTTCTTC. Protein product: CAISTGQGNNEQFF.

This clonotype was counted ten times or more. This chain connects TRBV7-2 to TRBJ2-3, with 10 bases fitting TRBD2. This CDR3 comprises 15 residues. The V and J ends lost 0 bases and 6 bases, in that order; junction bases with no gene match: 3. Germline V lookup: CDR1 SGHTA, CDR2 FQGNSA. The CDR3 spells CASSLASGGKDTQYF. CDR3 DNA: TGTGCCAGCAGCTTAGCTAGCGGGGGGAAGGATACGCAGTATTTT.

This clonotype has a count of ten or more. The J gene is TRBJ2-3, the V gene TRBV4-2; 7 bases map to TRBD2. The CDR3 length is 16 residues. The J segment lost 0 bases and the V segment lost 1 base, leaving 4 bases of the junction unmatched. CDR1 and CDR2 from the germline V gene are LGHNA and YNFKEQ. The CDR3, as DNA: TGTGCCAGCAGCCAAGCCGCTAGCGGTAGCACAGATACGCAGTATTTT. This encodes CASSQAASGSTDTQYF.

This clonotype has at least ten counts. This sequence joins TRBV4-2 and TRBJ1-1; a possible D gene is TRBD1 (6 bases). CDR1 LGHNA and CDR2 YNFKEQ come from the germline V gene. V was trimmed by 4 bases and J by 7 bases, leaving 19 bases between them. The CDR3 totals 15 residues. DNA of the CDR3: TGTGCCAGCAGCCTCATAGCAGGGGAGGACAGTGAAGCTTTCTTT. Residues: CASSLIAGEDSEAFF.

This clonotype was counted many times. The J gene is TRBJ2-2, the V gene TRBV28; a possible D gene is TRBD1 (7 bases). Germline lookup yields CDR1 MDHEN and CDR2 SYDVKM. The CDR3 sequence is 14 residues long. Trimming left V 6 bases short and J 4 bases short, with 12 bases between. CDR3 sequence reads: CASSQGGGTGELFF. DNA for the CDR3: TGTGCCAGCAGCCAGGGGGGTGGCACCGGGGAGCTGTTTTTT. Complete variable domain (other parts from reference TRBV28 and TRBJ2-2): DVKVTQSSRYLVKRTGEKVFLECVQDMDHENMFWYRQDPGLGLRLIYFSYDVKMKEKGDIPEGYSVSREKKERFSLILESASTNQTSMYLCASSQGGGTGELFFGEGSRLTVL.

This clonotype was recorded at least ten times. The V gene is TRBV20-1, the J gene TRBJ2-1; no definite D call. V lost 1 base to trimming and J lost 2 bases, with 6 bases between them. CDR3 size: 13 residues. The germline V gene has CDR1 DFQATT and CDR2 SNEGSKA (reference sequence). The CDR3 spells CSARGVTYNEQFF. The CDR3 DNA is TGCAGTGCTAGAGGTGTGACCTACAATGAGCAGTTCTTC.

A word on this clonotype: Possible read error: a much larger clone is one base away. The chain uses TRBV2 and TRBJ1-4, with D unclear. Looked up from germline, CDR1 is SNHLY and CDR2 is FYNNEI. The CDR3 is made up of 14 amino acids. With 3 bases removed from V and 7 bases from J, the gap between germline ends came to 12 bases. In nucleotides, the CDR3 is TGTGCCAGCAGTGAGCGGTCCGGCCTTGAAAAACTGTTTTTT. Its protein product is CASSERSGLEKLFF.

In this sample, this clonotype turned up a few times. This may arise from a read error, as a much more abundant clone is one base away. This chain links TRBV7-9 with TRBJ1-5, with 7 bases fitting TRBD1. Germline CDR1 is SEHNR and CDR2 is FQNEAQ (reference sequence). The CDR3 spans 14 residues. In nucleotides, the CDR3 is TGTGCCAACAGCCCCCGGGACAGTCTGGAGCCCCAGCATTTT. Translation: CANSPRDSLEPQHF.

This clonotype was counted at least ten times. V is TRBV2 and J is TRBJ1-5, with 7 bases fitting TRBD1. Per germline, CDR1 SNHLY and CDR2 FYNNEI. The CDR3 contains 19 residues. Trimming took 2 bases from V and 2 from J; bases not matched to a gene: 15. CDR3 protein: CASSEFRDSTQQGNQPQHF. DNA for the CDR3: TGTGCCAGCAGTGAATTTAGGGACAGTACCCAACAGGGCAATCAGCCCCAGCATTTT.

In its sample, this clonotype was seen a few times. The J gene is TRBJ1-5, the V gene TRBV19, with 7 nucleotides matching TRBD1. The V segment lost 5 bases and the J segment 6 bases; nucleotides outside the gene matches: 13. CDR3 size: 16 residues. Germline-derived CDR1 and CDR2 are LNHDA and SQIVND (reference sequence). The CDR3 is CASSRPDRKLGQPQHF. Here the CDR3 DNA reads TGTGCCAGTAGTCGACCGGACAGGAAGCTCGGTCAGCCCCAGCATTTT.

This chain joins TRBV2 and TRBJ2-7, with 8 bases that match TRBD1. V shed 6 bases and J 0 bases; nucleotides not matched to a gene: 7. Germline V gene sequence: CDR1 SNHLY, CDR2 FYNNEI. The CDR3 has 15 residues. This CDR3 is CASRDRVYRSYEQYF. Written as DNA, the CDR3 is TGTGCCAGCAGGGACAGGGTCTACCGCTCCTACGAGCAGTACTTC.

This clonotype was picked up a small number of times. The rearrangement uses TRBV7-9 and TRBJ2-3; D unresolved. The germline V gene has CDR1 SEHNR and CDR2 FQNEAQ (reference sequence). The CDR3 is 15 residues long. V lost 1 base and J 1 base, leaving 9 bases between the germline ends. The chain's CDR3 is CASSLVSSRTDTQYF. For the CDR3, the DNA is TGTGCCAGCAGCTTAGTGTCCAGCCGCACAGATACGCAGTATTTT.

In its sample, this clonotype was seen many times. The V call is TRBV11-2, the J call TRBJ2-2; D gene uncertain. The CDR3 contains 15 residues. Germline CDR1 SGHAT, CDR2 FQNNGV. V lost 5 bases and J lost 0, with 10 bases in between. CDR3 protein: CASSKVLPNTGELFF. The CDR3 DNA reads TGTGCCAGCAGCAAGGTGCTCCCGAACACCGGGGAGCTGTTTTTT.

The chain combines TRBV5-5 with TRBJ2-1; D gene uncertain. The CDR3 sequence is 12 residues long. Trimming left V 2 bases short and J 8 bases short, with 8 bases between. In germline, CDR1 is SGHKS, CDR2 YYEKEE (reference sequence). The CDR3 bases are TGTGCCAGCAGCTTAGTAGTCTATGAGCAGTTCTTC. As protein: CASSLVVYEQFF.

Notes on this clonotype: One junction end does not reproduce the germline sequence, and a read error may be involved. The chain links TRBV20-1 to TRBJ2-5; maybe TRBD1 (6 bases). Germline lookup yields CDR1 DFQATT and CDR2 SNEGSKA (reference sequence). This CDR3 has 10 amino acids. The CDR3 reads CSAWVRDTHF. The CDR3 bases are TGCAGTGCTTGGGTCCGGGACACTCACTTC.

The V and J genes are TRBV2 and TRBJ2-2, with 11 bases lining up with TRBD2. V trimming: 6 bases; J trimming: 7 bases; junction bases outside the gene matches: 7. The CDR3 runs 15 residues. Germline loops: CDR1 SNHLY, CDR2 FYNNEI. CDR3 sequence (DNA): TGTGCCAGCAGCCAGCTAGCGGGGGGATACGGGGAGCTGTTTTTT. The encoded protein is CASSQLAGGYGELFF.